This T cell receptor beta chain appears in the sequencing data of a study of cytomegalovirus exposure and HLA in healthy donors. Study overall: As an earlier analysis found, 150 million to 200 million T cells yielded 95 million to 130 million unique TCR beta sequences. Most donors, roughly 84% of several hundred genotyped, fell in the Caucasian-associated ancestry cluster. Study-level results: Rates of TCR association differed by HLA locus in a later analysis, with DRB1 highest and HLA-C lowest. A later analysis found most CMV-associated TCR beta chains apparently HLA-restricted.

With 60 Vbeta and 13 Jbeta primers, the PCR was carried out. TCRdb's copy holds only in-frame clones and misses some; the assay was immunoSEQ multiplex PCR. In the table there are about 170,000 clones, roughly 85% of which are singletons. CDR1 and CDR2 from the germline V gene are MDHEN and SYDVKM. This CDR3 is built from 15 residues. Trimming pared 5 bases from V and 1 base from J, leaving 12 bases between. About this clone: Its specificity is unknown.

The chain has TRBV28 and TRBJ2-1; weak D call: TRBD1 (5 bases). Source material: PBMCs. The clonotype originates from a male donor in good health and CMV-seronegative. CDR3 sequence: CASSPLTASYNEQFF. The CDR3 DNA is TGTGCCAGCAGTCCGCTGACAGCTTCCTACAATGAGCAGTTCTTC.